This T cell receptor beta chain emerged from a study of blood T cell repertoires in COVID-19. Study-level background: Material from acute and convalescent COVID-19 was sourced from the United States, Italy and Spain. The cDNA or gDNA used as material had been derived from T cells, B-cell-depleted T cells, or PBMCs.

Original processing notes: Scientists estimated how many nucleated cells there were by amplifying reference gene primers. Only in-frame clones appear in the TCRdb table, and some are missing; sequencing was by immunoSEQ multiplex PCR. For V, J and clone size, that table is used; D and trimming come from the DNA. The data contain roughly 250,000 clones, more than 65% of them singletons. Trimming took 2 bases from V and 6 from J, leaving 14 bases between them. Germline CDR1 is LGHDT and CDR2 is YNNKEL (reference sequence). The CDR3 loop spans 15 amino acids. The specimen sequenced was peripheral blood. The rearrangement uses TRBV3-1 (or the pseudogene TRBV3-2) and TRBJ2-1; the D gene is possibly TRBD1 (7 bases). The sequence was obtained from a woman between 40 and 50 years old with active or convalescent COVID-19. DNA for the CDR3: TGTGCCAGCAGCCAATATCGCAGGGGGGTCAATGAGCAGTTCTTC. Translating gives CASSQYRRGVNEQFF.